Shown below are 10 T cell receptor beta chains from a single sample sequenced in a study of molecular identifiers for immune sequencing clone quantification. One entry per CDR3 protein, called by TCRdb with MiXCR from the PCR reads. Of approximately 670,000 distinct CDR3 sequences listed, about 20% are singletons. The specimen sequenced was naive CD8+ T cells from blood, with Jurkat cell RNA spiked in. Described subset: FACS-sorted CD8+CD4-CCR7+CD45RA+ naive T cells. Receptor source: a human donor in good health. Some libraries in this study had Jurkat cell RNA spiked in.

This clonotype was seen repeatedly, ten times or more. This chain connects TRBV28 to TRBJ2-5; possibly TRBD2 for D (6 bases). The ends were cut back, 4 bases at V and 5 bases at J, with 14 bases in the middle. There are 14 residues in the CDR3. The germline gives CDR1 MDHEN, CDR2 SYDVKM. Here the CDR3 reads CASSSYGSGETQYF. The CDR3 nucleotides read TGTGCCAGCAGTTCCTACGGGAGTGGGGAGACCCAGTACTTC.

This clonotype has ten or more counts. The chain links TRBV7-9 to TRBJ1-1; tentative D call: TRBD1 (6 bases). The ends were cut back, 4 bases at V and 4 bases at J, with 16 bases in the middle. The CDR3 extends over 15 amino acids. Germline V gives CDR1 SEHNR, CDR2 FQNEAQ (reference sequence). CDR3 loop: CASSSPGHTFTEAFF. The CDR3 DNA reads TGTGCCAGCAGCTCACCGGGACACACCTTCACTGAAGCTTTCTTT.

A note on this clonotype: Being one base from a much bigger clone, this may be a read error. V usage is TRBV2 and J usage is TRBJ1-1; 10 bases are shared with TRBD1. Trimming cost V 4 bases and J 9 bases; bases outside gene matches: 11. In germline, CDR1 is SNHLY, CDR2 FYNNEI. CDR3 size: 15 residues. CDR3 sequence (DNA): TGTGCCAGCAGTGGAAGCCCCGACAGGGGGCTACAAGCTTTCTTT. Amino acid sequence: CASSGSPDRGLQAFF.

V gene TRBV6-2 or TRBV6-3 combines with J gene TRBJ1-2; TRBD1 aligns across 7 bases. The CDR3 is made up of 15 amino acids. The trim removed 4 bases at V and 5 bases at J, leaving 10 bases unmatched. Germline loops: CDR1 MNHEY, CDR2 SVGEGT. The DNA for the CDR3 is TGTGCCAGCAGTTCCCGGGACAGCAGGACGTATGGCTACACCTTC. Its protein is CASSSRDSRTYGYTF.

In its sample, this clonotype was seen many times. The chain combines TRBV10-3 with TRBJ1-1, with a possible D match to TRBD1 (5 bases). CDR1 is ENHRY, CDR2 SYGVKD, per germline. This CDR3 spans 12 amino acids. The V end was cut by 6 bases, the J end by 5 bases, with 10 bases between. CDR3 residues: CAIRGLGTEAFF. The DNA of the CDR3 is TGTGCCATCAGGGGGCTAGGGACTGAAGCTTTCTTT.

This clonotype came up many times. The genes are TRBV4-3 and TRBJ1-1, with 7 bases aligning to TRBD1. The CDR3 runs to 15 residues. Germline assignment: CDR1 LGHNA and CDR2 YSLEER. With V trimmed by 2 bases and J by 6 bases, 9 bases remained unmatched. The CDR3 coding sequence is TGCGCCAGCAGCCAAAGTAGACAGGGTGGTCCTGAAGCTTTCTTT. Amino acid sequence: CASSQSRQGGPEAFF.

This clonotype was seen many times. At one end the junction does not follow the germline gene, possibly because of a read error. The gene calls are TRBV20-1 and TRBJ2-5, with no clear D. The CDR3 has 13 amino acids. Germline values: CDR1 DFQATT, CDR2 SNEGSKA (reference sequence). In DNA form, the CDR3 reads TGCAGTGCCAGAGGTCGCCTCCAAGAGACCCAGTACTTC. It yields the protein CSARGRLQETQYF.

The rearrangement joins TRBV19 to TRBJ1-5; D remains unclear. CDR1 is LNHDA, CDR2 SQIVND, per germline (reference sequence). V lost 0 bases and J 4 bases, leaving 13 bases between the germline ends. The CDR3 extends over 16 amino acids. CDR3 loop: CASSIDRVAGNQPQHF. The CDR3 coding sequence is TGTGCCAGTAGTATAGATAGGGTGGCGGGAAATCAGCCCCAGCATTTT.

This clonotype has ten or more counts. This chain joins TRBV5-1 and TRBJ2-3; D ambiguous. Germline V gene data show CDR1 as SGHRS and CDR2 as YFSETQ. V gave up 0 bases and J gave up 4 bases, with 6 bases separating them. This CDR3 is 13 amino acids long. CDR3 sequence reads: CASSLASADTQYF. The CDR3 nucleotides read TGCGCCAGCAGCTTGGCCTCAGCAGATACGCAGTATTTT.

This clonotype showed up just a few times. The chain couples TRBV21-1 to TRBJ2-4; the DNA was not used to check the table's D call, TRBD1. TRBV21-1 corresponds to a pseudogene. The CDR3 consists of 17 residues. This chain's CDR3 is CASSKESRGPTGDIQYF. In nucleotides, the CDR3 is TGTGCCAGCAGCAAAGAGTCAAGGGGTCCCACCGGGGACATTCAGTACTTC.